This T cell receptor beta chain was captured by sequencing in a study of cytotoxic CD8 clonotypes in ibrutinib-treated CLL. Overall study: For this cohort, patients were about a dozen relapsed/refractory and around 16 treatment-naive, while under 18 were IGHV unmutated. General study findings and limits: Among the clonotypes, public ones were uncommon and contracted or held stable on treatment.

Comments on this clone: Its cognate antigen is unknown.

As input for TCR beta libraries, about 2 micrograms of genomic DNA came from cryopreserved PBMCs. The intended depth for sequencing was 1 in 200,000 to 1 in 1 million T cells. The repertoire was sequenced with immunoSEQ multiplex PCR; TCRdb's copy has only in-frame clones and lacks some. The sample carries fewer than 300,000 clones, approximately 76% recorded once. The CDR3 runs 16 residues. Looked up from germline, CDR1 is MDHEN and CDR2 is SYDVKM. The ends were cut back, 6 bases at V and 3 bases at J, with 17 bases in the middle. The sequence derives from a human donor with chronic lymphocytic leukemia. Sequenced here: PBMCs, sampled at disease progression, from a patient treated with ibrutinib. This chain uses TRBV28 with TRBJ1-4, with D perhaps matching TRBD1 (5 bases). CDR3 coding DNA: TGTGCCAGCAGGGCAGGGCGATCGAGGCCTAATGAAAAACTGTTTTTT. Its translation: CASRAGRSRPNEKLFF.